This is a list of T cell receptor beta chains from one sample in a study of cytomegalovirus exposure and HLA in healthy donors. Measured with immunoSEQ multiplex PCR; TCRdb has only the in-frame clones, and not every one. Of some 93,000 clones listed, less than 80% are singletons. The material sequenced was PBMCs. The receptors were gathered from a boy aged 5-17 years in good health and CMV-seropositive. CDR3s include the opening cysteine and the closing phenylalanine or tryptophan. A D gene is named only where the DNA matches it firmly. Size is omitted from some rows. Given values are once, few, many or a class for expanded clones.

size	V	J	D	CDR3	DNA
-	TRBV27	TRBJ2-3	TRBD2	CASSLSGGFYTDTQYF	TGTGCCAGCAGTTTGTCCGGGGGGTTTTACACAGATACGCAGTATTTT
once	TRBV5-1	TRBJ1-2	-	CASSSIILTEDNYGYTF	TGCGCCAGCAGCTCTATTATTTTGACAGAAGATAACTATGGCTACACCTTC
-	TRBV4-3	TRBJ2-2	TRBD1	CASSQGWTGVRAGELFF	TGCGCCAGCAGCCAAGGGTGGACAGGGGTTAGGGCCGGGGAGCTGTTTTTT
few	TRBV5-1	TRBJ2-7	TRBD1	CASSQTGAGGIEQYF	TGCGCCAGCAGCCAAACCGGAGCAGGGGGCATCGAGCAGTACTTC
few	TRBV10-1	TRBJ2-2	TRBD2	CASSAQTSGRADTGELFF	TGCGCCAGCAGCGCGCAAACTAGCGGGAGGGCCGACACCGGGGAGCTGTTTTTT
-	TRBV7-2	TRBJ1-3	TRBD1	CASSRSPPRGAGNTIYF	TGTGCCAGCAGCCGCTCCCCTCCCAGGGGGGCTGGAAACACCATATATTTT
-	TRBV10-3	TRBJ1-2	TRBD1	CAISPGTGNGGGYTF	TGTGCCATCAGTCCCGGGACAGGGAATGGTGGTGGCTACACCTTC
-	TRBV20-1	TRBJ2-3	-	CSALRDTQYF	TGCAGTGCTCTTCGGGATACGCAGTATTTT
few	TRBV28	TRBJ1-1	-	CASDRNTEAFF	TGTGCCTCCGACAGGAACACTGAAGCTTTCTTT
-	TRBV7-9	TRBJ1-1	-	CASSLAGRLNTEAFF	TGTGCCAGCAGCTTAGCAGGGAGATTGAACACTGAAGCTTTCTTT
-	TRBV7-6	TRBJ2-7	TRBD2	CASSLVLGGLADLTYEQYF	TGTGCCAGCAGCTTAGTCTTGGGGGGACTAGCGGACCTTACCTACGAGCAGTACTTC
-	TRBV18	TRBJ2-1	-	CASSPQTASSYNEQFF	TGTGCCAGCTCACCACAGACAGCGAGCTCCTACAATGAGCAGTTCTTC
-	TRBV5-1	TRBJ2-5	TRBD1	CASSSAARGRGETQYF	TGCGCCAGCAGCTCGGCTGCCAGGGGGCGCGGGGAGACCCAGTACTTC
-	TRBV25-1	TRBJ2-5	-	CASSELGGQETQYF	TGTGCCAGCAGTGAATTAGGGGGACAAGAGACCCAGTACTTC
-	TRBV7-8	TRBJ2-1	-	CASSPFEGTNYNEQFF	TGTGCCAGCAGCCCCTTCGAGGGCACGAACTACAATGAGCAGTTCTTC